These 18 T cell receptor beta chains were sequenced from one sample in a study of cytomegalovirus exposure and HLA in healthy donors (dated by TCRdb to the late 2010s). The method behind the library was the immunoSEQ multiplex PCR assay. For the multiplex PCR, a mixture combining 60 forward primers for TCR Vbeta segments and 13 reverse primers for TCR Jbeta segments was used. This immuneACCESS table, as held by TCRdb, lists in-frame sequences with V and J called but not all clones. Of the missing ones, under half trace to an unresolved V gene in checked studies; the others have no known cause. This sample holds 85,000 to 130,000 clones; 65% to 80% were observed only once. The ten biggest clones cover roughly 3.6% of the sample. Sequencing input: PBMCs. The receptor source for this set is a man in his 60s in good health and CMV-seronegative.

As DNA, the CDR3 is TGTGCCTGGGCGCGGGACAGGCCCTATGGCTACACCTTC. Translation: CAWARDRPYGYTF. This chain links TRBV30 with TRBJ1-2; the match to TRBD1 covers 8 bases. CDR1 is GTSNPN, CDR2 SVGIG, per germline (reference sequence). The CDR3 spans 13 residues. Trimming cost V 5 bases and J 4 bases; bases outside gene matches: 6.

The chain employs TRBV7-2 and TRBJ1-4; weak D call: TRBD1 (5 bases). This CDR3 has 15 residues. Germline CDR1 reads SGHTA; CDR2 reads FQGNSA. Between the trimmed V and J ends, which lost 2 bases and 7 bases, there was a span of 14 bases. The CDR3 protein is CASSLMGQGGEKLFF. The CDR3 DNA is TGTGCCAGCAGCTTAATGGGGCAGGGTGGTGAAAAACTGTTTTTT. Full variable domain (outside the CDR3, taken from reference TRBV7-2 and TRBJ1-4): GAGVSQSPSNKVTEKGKDVELRCDPISGHTALYWYRQSLGQGLEFLIYFQGNSAPDKSGLPSDRFSAERTGGSVSTLTIQRTQQEDSAVYLCASSLMGQGGEKLFFGSGTQLSVL.

This chain uses TRBV27 with TRBJ2-7, with D possibly TRBD1 on 5 matching bases. There are 14 residues in the CDR3. V lost 5 bases to trimming and J lost 2 bases, with 13 bases between them. Germline values: CDR1 MNHEY, CDR2 SMNVEV (reference sequence). The CDR3 DNA reads TGTGCCAGCAGTCCCCAGGGTGAGGCCTACGAGCAGTACTTC. Amino acid sequence: CASSPQGEAYEQYF.

The V call is TRBV5-4, the J call TRBJ2-5, with D possibly matching TRBD2 (7 bases). This CDR3 comprises 15 residues. CDR1 and CDR2 from the germline V gene are SGHNT and YYREEE (reference sequence). With 0 bases removed from V and 2 bases from J, the gap between germline ends came to 11 bases. The CDR3 region is CASSLGGGLQETQYF. The CDR3 DNA reads TGTGCCAGCAGCTTGGGCGGGGGCCTACAAGAGACCCAGTACTTC.

The chain couples TRBV11-2 to TRBJ2-3; perhaps TRBD2 as D (6 bases). Trimming shortened V by 1 base and J by 2 bases, and 13 bases separated the two germline ends. There are 16 residues in the CDR3. The V gene's germline CDR1 is SGHAT and CDR2 FQNNGV. The CDR3: CASSLAGEHYTDTQYF. The CDR3 nucleotides are TGTGCCAGCAGCTTAGCGGGGGAGCATTACACAGATACGCAGTATTTT.

This chain joins TRBV4-2 and TRBJ2-5, with 9 bases that match TRBD2. Per the germline V gene, CDR1 is LGHNA and CDR2 is YNFKEQ. The ends lost 6 bases at V and 5 bases at J; junction bases unmatched: 7. The CDR3 totals 14 residues. This CDR3 is CASRPTSGGETQYF. The DNA of the CDR3 is TGTGCCAGCAGGCCGACTAGCGGCGGGGAGACCCAGTACTTC.

The rearrangement joins TRBV4-3 to TRBJ1-2, with D possibly matching TRBD1 (6 bases). The V gene lost 3 bases and the J gene lost 4 bases, with 12 bases spanning the gap. The CDR3 is made up of 14 amino acids. Germline V lookup: CDR1 LGHNA, CDR2 YSLEER. CDR3 DNA: TGCGCCAGCAGCCATCTAACAGGGACCTATGGCTACACCTTC. It yields the protein CASSHLTGTYGYTF.

V usage is TRBV6-6 and J usage is TRBJ1-2; D not resolved. The CDR3 runs 12 residues. Per germline, CDR1 MNHNY and CDR2 SVGAGI (reference sequence). The V end lost 2 bases, the J end lost 8 bases, and 9 bases lay between the germline ends. The CDR3 DNA reads TGTGCCAGCAGTTACAGCGACTGGGGCTACACCTTC. Protein product: CASSYSDWGYTF.

Worth noting for this clone: The same CDR3 arises from other DNA sequences in this sample as well. The CDR3 DNA is TGCAGCGTTGAAAGGGGTTCTGGAAACACCATATATTTT. It specifies CSVERGSGNTIYF. This sequence joins TRBV29-1 and TRBJ1-3; maybe TRBD1 (5 bases). The CDR3 spans 13 residues. CDR1 and CDR2 (germline): SQVTM, ANQGSEA. The V gene lost 2 bases and the J gene lost 1 base, with 6 bases spanning the gap.

The chain has TRBV19 and TRBJ2-1; the D gene is possibly TRBD2 (5 bases). Germline loops: CDR1 LNHDA, CDR2 SQIVND (reference sequence). V lost 7 bases and J 5 bases, leaving 15 bases between the germline ends. The CDR3 has 14 amino acids. The CDR3 sequence: CASIRAFGDNEQFF. In DNA form, the CDR3 reads TGTGCCAGTATTCGGGCATTCGGGGACAATGAGCAGTTCTTC.

The chain joins TRBV7-3 to TRBJ2-1; 7 bases are a match to TRBD2. CDR1 is SGHTA and CDR2 is FQGTGA in the germline V gene. V gave up 4 bases and J gave up 6 bases; unmatched junction bases: 9. The CDR3 totals 15 residues. The CDR3 is CASSSDGLVSNEQFF. In nucleotides, the CDR3 is TGTGCCAGCAGCTCGGATGGACTAGTCAGCAATGAGCAGTTCTTC.

V usage is TRBV5-1 and J usage is TRBJ2-2; 12 bases line up with TRBD2. This CDR3 is built from 18 residues. J lost 4 bases, V lost 4 bases, and 11 bases had no gene match. Germline V CDR1 and CDR2: SGHRS, YFSETQ. DNA for the CDR3: TGCGCCAGCAGCCCTGTGCCGACTAGCGGGGGAGGCACCGGGGAGCTGTTTTTT. Its translation: CASSPVPTSGGGTGELFF.

The V call is TRBV18, the J call TRBJ2-3; 10 bases line up with TRBD2. The trim removed 3 bases at V and 3 bases at J, leaving 3 bases unmatched. The germline V gene encodes CDR1 KGHSH and CDR2 LQKENI. This CDR3 spans 15 amino acids. The CDR3 DNA follows: TGTGCCAGCTCACCCGGACTAGCGGCAACAGATACGCAGTATTTT. It yields the protein CASSPGLAATDTQYF.

The chain links TRBV5-6 to TRBJ1-1; D unresolved. Trimming took 4 bases from V and 0 from J, leaving 13 bases between them. CDR1 is SGHDT and CDR2 is YYEEEE in the germline V gene. The CDR3 is made up of 15 amino acids. CDR3 in DNA: TGTGCCAGCAGCCCCAGGCTGCAAATGAACACTGAAGCTTTCTTT. Protein: CASSPRLQMNTEAFF.

This chain connects TRBV15 to TRBJ2-7, with a possible D match to TRBD2 (5 bases). Germline V gene lookup returns CDR1 LNHNV and CDR2 YYDKDF (reference sequence). Trimming cost V 1 base and J 6 bases, with 7 bases left between them. This CDR3 region has 12 residues. CDR3 DNA sequence: TGTGCCACCAGCAGAGTCGAGGGCGAGCAGTACGTC. Amino acids: CATSRVEGEQYV.

A note on this clone: At one of its ends the junction is not consistent with the germline gene, which may arise from a read error. J is TRBJ1-5 and V is TRBV4-3, with TRBD1 matching 8 bases. The CDR3 has 14 amino acids. Germline loops: CDR1 LGHNA, CDR2 YSLEER. CDR3: CASSQALGQGILNF. The CDR3 nucleotides read TGCGCCAGCAGCCAAGCTCTAGGACAGGGAATCTTGAATTTT.

This chain joins TRBV5-4 and TRBJ1-1; no reliable D call. This CDR3 comprises 14 residues. Germline-derived CDR1 and CDR2 are SGHNT and YYREEE (reference sequence). Trimming stripped 3 bases from V and 0 bases from J, with 9 bases between. Written as DNA, the CDR3 is TGTGCCAGCAGCTCCCCTAGAGTGAACACTGAAGCTTTCTTT. It encodes CASSSPRVNTEAFF.

This chain connects TRBV4-1 to TRBJ1-5, with D unresolved. V dropped 0 bases and J dropped 3 bases, with 15 bases sitting between them. Germline V gene sequence: CDR1 MGHRA, CDR2 YSYEKL. The CDR3 has 17 residues. The CDR3 region has the DNA TGCGCCAGCAGCCAAGATCGGGATTCCCCTGCCAATCAGCCCCAGCATTTT. It is translated as CASSQDRDSPANQPQHF.